What follows are 28 T cell receptor beta chains derived from one specimen sequenced in a study of T cell repertoires in cytomegalovirus infection. MiXCR, run by TCRdb on the reads, gives a single entry per CDR3 protein. The table has under 300,000 distinct CDR3 sequences, less than 25% seen once. Antigens of these TCRs are unknown. This specimen consisted of cultured PBMCs, obtained from culture after CMV antigen stimulation. All receptors come from a human donor in good health (CMV status not recorded). Some clones in this sample may be carry-over from other donors' samples.

The chain is built from TRBV2 and TRBJ2-5; 9 bases align to TRBD1. Germline trimming cut 8 bases from V and 5 bases from J; bases unmatched to any gene: 12. Germline loops: CDR1 SNHLY, CDR2 FYNNEI. The CDR3 has 15 amino acids. The CDR3 loop reads CASRTKTGGQETQYF. As DNA, the CDR3 is TGTGCCAGCCGGACCAAGACAGGGGGGCAGGAGACCCAGTACTTC. Based on the CDR3 plus reference TRBV2 and TRBJ2-5, the full variable domain is EPEVTQTPSHQVTQMGQEVILRCVPISNHLYFYWYRQILGQKVEFLVSFYNNEISEKSEIFDDQFSVERPDGSNFTLKIRSTKLEDSAMYFCASRTKTGGQETQYFGPGTRLLVL.

The CDR3 DNA is TGTGCCAGCAGTTACTCGCGGACAGGGGACTACGAGCAGTACTTC. It encodes CASSYSRTGDYEQYF. V is TRBV6-2 or TRBV6-3 and J is TRBJ2-7; 9 bases align to TRBD1. The CDR3 sequence is 15 residues long. Germline-derived CDR1 and CDR2 are MNHEY and SVGEGT. Germline trimming cut 0 bases from V and 3 bases from J; bases unmatched to any gene: 3.

Only a few counts were recorded for this clonotype. V usage is TRBV27 and J usage is TRBJ1-2, with 7 bases fitting TRBD1. The V gene end was trimmed by 4 bases and the J gene end by 4 bases; junction bases not matched to a gene: 3. Germline V gives CDR1 MNHEY, CDR2 SMNVEV (reference sequence). This CDR3 comprises 13 residues. As DNA, the CDR3 is TGTGCCAGCAGTTCACAGGGGCCCTATGGCTACACCTTC. Translating gives CASSSQGPYGYTF.

This clonotype appeared a few times. V gene TRBV19 combines with J gene TRBJ2-1, with 16 bases aligning to TRBD2. J was trimmed by 2 bases and V by 4 bases; bases with no gene match: 5. Germline values: CDR1 LNHDA, CDR2 SQIVND (reference sequence). CDR3 size: 18 residues. CDR3 protein: CASSKGLAGGPTYNEQFF. The DNA of the CDR3 is TGTGCCAGTAGTAAGGGACTAGCGGGAGGGCCCACCTACAATGAGCAGTTCTTC.

The chain employs TRBV29-1 and TRBJ1-1, with D hard to call. Germline CDR1 is SQVTM and CDR2 is ANQGSEA. The CDR3 is 13 amino acids. V gave up 6 bases and J gave up 3 bases, with 14 bases separating them. CDR3 residues: CSVRGQADTEAFF. DNA of the CDR3: TGCAGCGTCCGCGGGCAAGCGGACACTGAAGCTTTCTTT.

This clonotype was observed a few times. This chain joins TRBV28 and TRBJ1-5, with D perhaps matching TRBD1 (6 bases). The CDR3 runs 14 residues. Germline V gene data show CDR1 as MDHEN and CDR2 as SYDVKM. V lost 5 bases and J lost 6, with 14 bases in between. The CDR3 DNA follows: TGTGCCAGCAGTCCTACCAGGGGACGTCAGCCCCAGCATTTT. Protein sequence: CASSPTRGRQPQHF.

A few counts support this clonotype. The gene calls are TRBV27 and TRBJ2-7; 11 bases map to TRBD1. The CDR3 contains 15 residues. V shed 11 bases and J 6 bases; nucleotides not matched to a gene: 15. The germline CDR1 and CDR2 sequences are MNHEY and SMNVEV (reference sequence). The CDR3: CAGDMDRGPISEQYV. The CDR3 DNA reads as TGTGCCGGGGATATGGACAGGGGGCCTATCTCCGAGCAGTACGTC.

The chain couples TRBV4-3 to TRBJ1-2, with no clear D. The CDR3 contains 14 residues. Trimming removed 0 bases from V and 5 bases from J, with 10 bases in between. Germline-derived CDR1 and CDR2 are LGHNA and YSLEER. The CDR3 sequence: CASSQDPSGYGYTF. The CDR3 DNA is TGCGCCAGCAGCCAAGATCCCTCGGGATATGGCTACACCTTC.

This clonotype was found a few times. The CDR3 loop reads CSVEAPLFGEAFF. In DNA, the CDR3 is TGCAGCGTTGAAGCCCCCCTCTTCGGTGAAGCTTTCTTT. The genes are TRBV29-1 and TRBJ1-1; no definite D call. Germline-derived CDR1 and CDR2 are SQVTM and ANQGSEA. V was cut by 1 base and J by 7 bases, with 13 bases left in between. CDR3 length: 13 amino acids.

This chain connects TRBV20-1 to TRBJ2-3; D assignment may be TRBD1 or TRBD2 (6 bases each). The CDR3 length is 14 residues. V was cut by 5 bases and J by 9 bases, with 21 bases left in between. The germline V gene has CDR1 DFQATT and CDR2 SNEGSKA (reference sequence). The CDR3 DNA is TGCAGTGCTCAGAGGGGGACTGTCCAGGGAACGCAGTATTTT. Amino acids: CSAQRGTVQGTQYF.

This clonotype was detected only a few times. At one end, the junction sequence differs from germline, possibly due to a read error. V is TRBV29-1 and J is TRBJ1-1; D ambiguous. The CDR3 is 13 residues long. CDR1 is SQVTM and CDR2 is ANQGSEA in the germline V gene. This CDR3 is CSVEVQEGTEAFF. Here the CDR3 DNA reads TGCAGCGTCGAAGTACAAGAAGGAACTGAAGCTTTCTTT.

This clonotype has just a few counts. This sequence joins TRBV7-6 and TRBJ2-7; D gene ambiguous. Germline V gene data show CDR1 as SGHVS and CDR2 as FNYEAQ. The CDR3 is 14 residues long. The germline V and J ends were trimmed by 1 base and 5 bases, with 12 bases remaining between them. CDR3 in DNA: TGTGCCAGCAGCTTAGTCGCAGGAAGCGACGAGCAGTACTTC. The encoded protein is CASSLVAGSDEQYF.

The chain uses TRBV27 and TRBJ2-1; D is perhaps TRBD2 (5 bases). CDR1 and CDR2 (germline): MNHEY, SMNVEV (reference sequence). This CDR3 spans 14 amino acids. With 5 bases removed from V and 9 bases from J, the gap between germline ends came to 17 bases. Here the CDR3 DNA reads TGTGCCAGCAGTCAAGTTCAGAGGGCGCGTGAGCAGTTCTTC. Translation gives CASSQVQRAREQFF.

The chain combines TRBV7-2 with TRBJ1-2; 7 bases are a match to TRBD1. J gave up 3 bases and V 1 base, and 2 bases lay outside the gene matches. Looked up from germline, CDR1 is SGHTA and CDR2 is FQGNSA. CDR3 length: 14 amino acids. DNA of the CDR3: TGTGCCAGCAGCTTAGTAGGGGGCGACTATGGCTACACCTTC. This sequence encodes CASSLVGGDYGYTF.

The chain combines TRBV5-6 with TRBJ2-5; perhaps TRBD2 as D (5 bases). The CDR3 is 14 residues long. Germline V gene sequence: CDR1 SGHDT, CDR2 YYEEEE. The V gene lost 1 base and the J gene lost 5 bases, with 12 bases spanning the gap. The CDR3 protein is CASSLIRSGETQYF. CDR3 nucleotides: TGTGCCAGCAGCTTGATCCGGTCGGGGGAGACCCAGTACTTC.

This chain uses TRBV6-2 or TRBV6-3 with TRBJ2-3, with D possibly being TRBD2 (6 bases). V was cut by 11 bases and J by 1 base, with 13 bases left in between. Germline CDR1 reads MNHEY; CDR2 reads SVGEGT. The CDR3 covers 13 residues. This CDR3 reads CAGGLTGTDTQYF. CDR3 in DNA: TGTGCCGGGGGACTCACCGGCACAGATACGCAGTATTTT.

This clonotype turned up a few times. The V call is TRBV27, the J call TRBJ1-5, with TRBD1 as a possible D gene (6 bases). V shed 6 bases and J shed 1 base, with 13 bases lying between them. From germline, CDR1 is MNHEY and CDR2 SMNVEV (reference sequence). CDR3 length: 15 amino acids. In DNA, the CDR3 is TGTGCCAGCAGAAGGGACATCGAGAGCAATCAGCCCCAGCATTTT. Translating gives CASRRDIESNQPQHF.

This chain joins TRBV20-1 and TRBJ1-1, with a tentative D call TRBD1 (6 bases). Between the trimmed V and J ends, which lost 7 bases and 11 bases, there was a span of 14 bases. Germline V gene data show CDR1 as DFQATT and CDR2 as SNEGSKA (reference sequence). The CDR3 contains 10 residues. CDR3 residues: CSVPRGRAFF. CDR3 in DNA: TGCAGTGTACCCCGGGGGCGGGCTTTCTTT.

The chain joins TRBV11-2 to TRBJ2-4; no firm D call. V was cut by 2 bases and J by 5 bases, with 7 bases left in between. Germline V gene data show CDR1 as SGHAT and CDR2 as FQNNGV. The CDR3 is 13 residues long. CDR3 residues: CASSLTWENIQYF. The CDR3 nucleotides are TGTGCCAGCAGCTTAACTTGGGAAAACATTCAGTACTTC.

This clonotype was counted only a few times. V gene TRBV5-1 combines with J gene TRBJ1-2; tentative D call: TRBD1 (5 bases). Germline assignment: CDR1 SGHRS and CDR2 YFSETQ. The CDR3 is made up of 13 amino acids. Trimming stripped 3 bases from V and 8 bases from J, with 14 bases between. The CDR3 coding sequence is TGCGCCAGCAGCTGGGACGGGGGTCAGGGCTACACCTTC. It is translated as CASSWDGGQGYTF.

This clonotype was found many times. This chain joins TRBV12-3 or TRBV12-4 and TRBJ1-5, with TRBD1 matching 8 bases. The CDR3 runs to 13 residues. V dropped 6 bases and J dropped 7; count of bases not matched to a gene: 5. The CDR3 DNA reads as TGTGCCAGCAGCGGGACAGGCCGCCAGCCCCAGCATTTT. Residues: CASSGTGRQPQHF.

This rearrangement joins TRBV4-1 to TRBJ1-2; 7 bases line up with TRBD1. The germline V gene has CDR1 MGHRA and CDR2 YSYEKL. With V trimmed by 5 bases and J by 2 bases, 8 bases remained unmatched. The length of the CDR3 is 15 residues. CDR3 bases: TGCGCCAGCAGCTCTCGGGACAGCGTCAACTATGGCTACACCTTC. Amino acid sequence: CASSSRDSVNYGYTF.

This clonotype was found many times. The gene calls are TRBV7-2 and TRBJ2-3; 14 positions agree with TRBD2. The CDR3 totals 18 residues. With V trimmed by 2 bases and J by 6 bases, 10 bases remained unmatched. Germline V CDR1 and CDR2: SGHTA, FQGNSA. The chain's CDR3 is CASSLTRLAGGGSDTQYF. In DNA, the CDR3 is TGTGCCAGCAGCTTAACGCGACTAGCGGGAGGGGGCTCCGATACGCAGTATTTT. The entire variable domain, with the rest obtained from reference TRBV7-2 and TRBJ2-3, is as follows: GAGVSQSPSNKVTEKGKDVELRCDPISGHTALYWYRQSLGQGLEFLIYFQGNSAPDKSGLPSDRFSAERTGGSVSTLTIQRTQQEDSAVYLCASSLTRLAGGGSDTQYFGPGTRLTVL.

This clonotype was detected only a few times. J is TRBJ2-1 and V is TRBV4-1; 7 positions agree with TRBD1. Germline values: CDR1 MGHRA, CDR2 YSYEKL. This CDR3 is built from 15 residues. With V trimmed by 4 bases and J by 8 bases, 11 bases remained unmatched. In nucleotides, the CDR3 is TGCGCCAGCAGCCCGGGACAGCAGACCGTCGATGAGCAGTTCTTC. Amino acid sequence: CASSPGQQTVDEQFF.

For this clonotype: At one end the junction does not follow the germline gene, possibly because of a read error. This sequence joins TRBV4-1 and TRBJ2-2, with D maybe TRBD1 (5 bases). Germline assignment: CDR1 MGHRA and CDR2 YSYEKL. The CDR3 contains 15 residues. The CDR3 coding sequence is TGTGCCAGCAGCCAAGACGACAGAAACACCGGGGAGCTGTTTTTT. It is translated as CASSQDDRNTGELFF.

In its sample, this clonotype was seen many times. The chain recombines TRBV12-3 or TRBV12-4 with TRBJ1-5, with 7 bases matching TRBD1. With 3 bases clipped from V and 5 bases from J, the junction kept 16 bases outside the gene matches. This CDR3 is built from 18 residues. The chain's CDR3 is CASSLVPGGRLSYQPQHF. In nucleotides, the CDR3 is TGTGCCAGCAGTTTGGTTCCAGGGGGGCGGTTGTCGTATCAGCCCCAGCATTTT.

This clonotype turned up a few times. The CDR3 DNA reads as TGTGCCAGCAGCTTAGAGGGGACCCGTCAGCCCCAGCATTTT. Its protein is CASSLEGTRQPQHF. The chain joins TRBV11-2 to TRBJ1-5; possibly TRBD1 for D (5 bases). CDR1 and CDR2 (germline): SGHAT, FQNNGV. Trimming shortened V by 0 bases and J by 6 bases, and 9 bases separated the two germline ends. This CDR3 is 14 amino acids long. Variable domain in full (rest from reference TRBV11-2 and TRBJ1-5): EAGVAQSPRYKIIEKRQSVAFWCNPISGHATLYWYQQILGQGPKLLIQFQNNGVVDDSQLPKDRFSAERLKGVDSTLKIQPAKLEDSAVYLCASSLEGTRQPQHFGDGTRLSIL.

This clonotype was observed many times. The J gene is TRBJ1-5, the V gene TRBV7-2; the D is unclear. The CDR3 has 14 residues. In germline, CDR1 is SGHTA, CDR2 FQGNSA. V was cut by 4 bases and J by 2 bases, with 9 bases left in between. The CDR3 DNA reads as TGTGCCAGCAGCTCACTAGAAGGCAATCAGCCCCAGCATTTT. Translation: CASSSLEGNQPQHF.